In this sample, the clone carrying this TCR beta chain turned up once. In the same sample, other DNA sequences code for this CDR3. The record originates from a study of blood T cell repertoires in COVID-19. Whole-study context: Donors in the United States, Italy and Spain gave samples during acute or convalescent COVID-19. From T cells, B-cell-depleted T cells, or PBMCs came the material, which was cDNA or gDNA.

Original methodology: Estimation of nucleated cell counts relied on the amplification of reference gene primers. Profiled with immunoSEQ multiplex PCR; TCRdb holds only in-frame clones, not every one. V and J calls and clone size are as listed in that table; D and trimming were resolved from the DNA. The sample lists approximately 140,000 clones; around 89% were seen once. Germline CDR1 SGHRS, CDR2 YFSETQ. Losses at the gene ends were 0 bases for V and 3 bases for J; bases not matched to a gene: 1. The CDR3 has 14 amino acids. The V gene is TRBV5-1, the J gene TRBJ2-3; TRBD1 matches at 7 bases. The TCR originated in a human donor in a cohort sampled during active COVID-19. Sequencing used peripheral blood. The CDR3, as DNA: TGCGCCAGCAGCTTGGCAGGGGGTACAGATACGCAGTATTTT. Translation: CASSLAGGTDTQYF.